Below, 26 T cell receptor beta chains from the same sample are listed, as sequenced in a study of cytomegalovirus exposure and HLA in healthy donors. The PCR used 60 Vbeta and 13 Jbeta primers. The method was immunoSEQ multiplex PCR; TCRdb's version includes in-frame clones alone and lacks a portion of them. The sample has some 150,000 clones, approximately 80% seen once. Material for sequencing was PBMCs. These TCRs come from a man younger than 45 in good health and CMV-seropositive.

The chain links TRBV29-1 to TRBJ1-2; 9 bases line up with TRBD1. With 4 bases clipped from V and 2 bases from J, the junction kept 5 bases outside the gene matches. The germline gives CDR1 SQVTM, CDR2 ANQGSEA. The CDR3 is made up of 14 amino acids. CDR3 amino acids: CSVVDGTGNYGYTF. CDR3 DNA sequence: TGCAGCGTTGTGGATGGGACAGGGAACTATGGCTACACCTTC.

The rearrangement links TRBV5-1 to TRBJ2-5, with 8 bases lining up with TRBD2. The germline V gene encodes CDR1 SGHRS and CDR2 YFSETQ. J gave up 1 base and V 4 bases, and 6 bases lay outside the gene matches. The CDR3 spans 15 residues. In DNA, the CDR3 is TGCGCCAGCAGCCGTGGAGCGGGGGTCCAAGAGACCCAGTACTTC. Encoded protein: CASSRGAGVQETQYF.

The chain joins TRBV2 to TRBJ1-2; unclear D gene. Germline V gene sequence: CDR1 SNHLY, CDR2 FYNNEI. V lost 7 bases and J lost 0, with 15 bases in between. The CDR3 extends over 15 amino acids. This CDR3 reads CASTRELPPNYGYTF. CDR3 nucleotide sequence: TGTGCCAGCACCCGGGAACTTCCCCCTAACTATGGCTACACCTTC. Supplemented by reference TRBV2 and TRBJ1-2, the full variable domain reads EPEVTQTPSHQVTQMGQEVILRCVPISNHLYFYWYRQILGQKVEFLVSFYNNEISEKSEIFDDQFSVERPDGSNFTLKIRSTKLEDSAMYFCASTRELPPNYGYTFGSGTRLTVV.

The chain joins TRBV5-1 to TRBJ1-5; D gene unclear. Looked up from germline, CDR1 is SGHRS and CDR2 is YFSETQ. Trimming left V 3 bases short and J 4 bases short, with 8 bases between. The CDR3 is made up of 13 amino acids. DNA for the CDR3: TGCGCCAGCAGCTATCTACCTAATCAGCCCCAGCATTTT. This gives the protein CASSYLPNQPQHF.

This clone has more than one count but fewer than ten. This rearrangement joins TRBV11-3 to TRBJ2-2, with a tentative D call TRBD1 (5 bases). This CDR3 has 16 residues. V lost 5 bases and J 0 bases, leaving 13 bases between the germline ends. Germline V CDR1 and CDR2: SGHNT, YENEEA. The CDR3 region has the DNA TGTGCCAGCAGCAACCTAGGGGCGGCGAACACCGGGGAGCTGTTTTTT. The encoded protein is CASSNLGAANTGELFF.

The chain's CDR3 is CASGLSTRGLRINEKLFF. Written as DNA, the CDR3 is TGTGCTAGTGGTTTGTCCACCAGGGGTCTTAGAATTAATGAAAAACTGTTTTTT. This chain uses TRBV12-5 with TRBJ1-4, with a weak D call TRBD1 (6 bases). V was trimmed by 2 bases and J by 4 bases, leaving 20 bases between them. The CDR3 runs 18 residues. CDR1 is LGHNT, CDR2 FRNRAP, per germline. Combining the CDR3 with reference TRBV12-5 and TRBJ1-4 gives the whole variable domain DARVTQTPRHKVTEMGQEVTMRCQPILGHNTVFWYRQTMMQGLELLAYFRNRAPLDDSGMPKDRFSAEMPDATLATLKIQPSEPRDSAVYFCASGLSTRGLRINEKLFFGSGTQLSVL.

This clone was detected a few times. The chain carries TRBV5-1 and TRBJ2-3; no clear D. Trimming shortened V by 7 bases and J by 4 bases, and 7 bases separated the two germline ends. CDR3 size: 11 residues. CDR1 SGHRS and CDR2 YFSETQ come from the germline V gene. The chain's CDR3 is CASSRADTQYF. In DNA form, the CDR3 reads TGCGCCAGCTCAAGAGCAGATACGCAGTATTTT.

This clone was picked up one time. The chain joins TRBV19 to TRBJ1-1, with TRBD1 as a possible D gene (6 bases). CDR1 and CDR2 (germline): LNHDA, SQIVND (reference sequence). The V end was cut by 3 bases, the J end by 1 base, with 12 bases between. The CDR3 runs 15 residues. The CDR3 DNA reads TGTGCCAGTAGTATTCGGGACACGACGAACACTGAAGCTTTCTTT. It yields the protein CASSIRDTTNTEAFF.

This chain links TRBV4-1 with TRBJ2-7; D is perhaps TRBD2 (7 bases). Germline lookup yields CDR1 MGHRA and CDR2 YSYEKL. The CDR3 extends over 16 amino acids. Trimming took off 5 bases at V and 3 bases at J, with 20 bases between the two ends. In DNA, the CDR3 is TGCGCCAGCAGCTTCCATGGGGGGGGCGATAGCTACGAGCAGTACTTC. Amino acid sequence: CASSFHGGGDSYEQYF.

The rearrangement links TRBV5-6 to TRBJ2-5; weak D call: TRBD1 (5 bases). Germline assignment: CDR1 SGHDT and CDR2 YYEEEE. The V end lost 0 bases, the J end lost 2 bases, and 5 bases lay between the germline ends. CDR3 length: 13 residues. DNA for the CDR3: TGTGCCAGCAGCTTGGGACAGCAAGAGACCCAGTACTTC. It encodes CASSLGQQETQYF.

This clone occurred a few times. The rearrangement links TRBV4-1 to TRBJ1-4; D is uncertain. Germline assignment: CDR1 MGHRA and CDR2 YSYEKL. The CDR3 is made up of 15 amino acids. V lost 2 bases and J lost 7, with 14 bases in between. The CDR3 coding sequence is TGCGCCAGCAGCCAACAGGCAGTTTTCGTTGAAAAACTGTTTTTT. It translates to CASSQQAVFVEKLFF.

This chain uses TRBV4-1 with TRBJ1-2; 7 nucleotides line up with TRBD1. The CDR3 totals 15 residues. Germline CDR1 is MGHRA and CDR2 is YSYEKL. The V and J ends lost 0 bases and 3 bases, in that order; junction bases with no gene match: 4. The CDR3 protein is CASSQDATGYYGYTF. CDR3 bases: TGCGCCAGCAGCCAAGATGCGACAGGGTACTATGGCTACACCTTC.

The chain's CDR3 is CASSAREGNQPQHF. CDR3 DNA sequence: TGTGCCAGCAGTGCTCGCGAGGGCAATCAGCCCCAGCATTTT. The chain joins TRBV6-1 to TRBJ1-5; D is unresolved. Germline-derived CDR1 and CDR2 are MNHNS and SASEGT. The CDR3 has 14 residues. Between the trimmed V and J ends, which lost 4 bases and 2 bases, there was a span of 9 bases.

This clone has just one count. The chain recombines TRBV6-5 with TRBJ2-3; no clear D gene. The CDR3 runs to 13 residues. CDR1 is MNHEY and CDR2 is SVGAGI in the germline V gene. Trimming took off 4 bases at V and 1 base at J, with 6 bases between the two ends. CDR3 loop: CASSSQGTDTQYF. CDR3 coding DNA: TGTGCCAGCAGTTCTCAGGGCACAGATACGCAGTATTTT.

V and J are TRBV2 and TRBJ2-7; 11 bases align to TRBD2. Germline lookup yields CDR1 SNHLY and CDR2 FYNNEI. This CDR3 comprises 16 residues. V shed 2 bases, J shed 1 base, and the junction held 4 bases outside the gene matches. The CDR3 nucleotides are TGTGCCAGCAGTGAACAGTTAGCGGGGGGGTCCTACGAGCAGTACTTC. The encoded protein is CASSEQLAGGSYEQYF.

Only one count was recorded for this clone. The chain employs TRBV7-9 and TRBJ2-2; no clear D gene. The CDR3 length is 14 residues. Germline V gene sequence: CDR1 SEHNR, CDR2 FQNEAQ (reference sequence). The V gene lost 5 bases and the J gene lost 4 bases, with 11 bases spanning the gap. This chain's CDR3 is CASSSLGPTGELFF. In DNA, the CDR3 is TGTGCCAGCAGCAGCCTTGGGCCCACCGGGGAGCTGTTTTTT.

This chain connects TRBV10-3 to TRBJ1-5, with no clear D. This CDR3 is built from 15 residues. The germline V gene has CDR1 ENHRY and CDR2 SYGVKD. V dropped 5 bases and J dropped 0 bases, with 11 bases sitting between them. The CDR3 sequence: CAISSTADSNQPQHF. Written as DNA, the CDR3 is TGTGCCATCAGTTCTACAGCGGATAGCAATCAGCCCCAGCATTTT.

This rearrangement joins TRBV6-5 to TRBJ2-7, with TRBD2 identical over 12 bases. The CDR3 consists of 13 residues. Germline V lookup: CDR1 MNHEY, CDR2 SVGAGI. V trimming: 8 bases; J trimming: 2 bases; junction bases outside the gene matches: 1. The CDR3 DNA is TGTGCCAGCCGACTAGCGGGAGCCTACGAGCAGTACTTC. It specifies CASRLAGAYEQYF.

The rearrangement joins TRBV7-3 to TRBJ2-3; 7 nucleotides align to TRBD2. Looked up from germline, CDR1 is SGHTA and CDR2 is FQGTGA. CDR3 length equals 14 residues. The ends lost 4 bases at V and 6 bases at J; junction bases unmatched: 7. CDR3 loop: CASSSQTSSDTQYF. DNA of the CDR3: TGTGCCAGCAGCTCGCAGACTAGCTCGGATACGCAGTATTTT. Combining the CDR3 with reference TRBV7-3 and TRBJ2-3 gives the whole variable domain GAGVSQTPSNKVTEKGKYVELRCDPISGHTALYWYRQSLGQGPEFLIYFQGTGAADDSGLPNDRFFAVRPEGSVSTLKIQRTERGDSAVYLCASSSQTSSDTQYFGPGTRLTVL.

The chain combines TRBV5-1 with TRBJ1-1; no reliable D call. The CDR3 has 12 residues. V lost 4 bases to trimming and J lost 3 bases, with 7 bases between them. CDR1 SGHRS and CDR2 YFSETQ come from the germline V gene. The chain's CDR3 is CASSEPDTEAFF. The DNA for the CDR3 is TGCGCCAGCAGCGAACCGGACACTGAAGCTTTCTTT. Variable domain in full (rest from reference TRBV5-1 and TRBJ1-1): KAGVTQTPRYLIKTRGQQVTLSCSPISGHRSVSWYQQTPGQGLQFLFEYFSETQRNKGNFPGRFSGRQFSNSRSEMNVSTLELGDSALYLCASSEPDTEAFFGQGTRLTVV.

In its sample, this clone was seen once. The chain joins TRBV2 to TRBJ2-3; D is ambiguous. Germline CDR1 SNHLY, CDR2 FYNNEI. V was cut by 1 base and J by 0 bases, with 8 bases left in between. The CDR3 spans 15 residues. This chain's CDR3 is CASSEGDVSTDTQYF. Written as DNA, the CDR3 is TGTGCCAGCAGTGAAGGAGATGTTAGCACAGATACGCAGTATTTT.

The rearrangement uses TRBV19 and TRBJ2-7, with 7 bases aligning to TRBD1. Germline loops: CDR1 LNHDA, CDR2 SQIVND (reference sequence). V lost 5 bases, J lost 1 base, and 2 bases stayed unmatched. This CDR3 region has 13 residues. CDR3: CASSLGQSYEQYF. CDR3 coding DNA: TGTGCCAGTAGTTTGGGACAGTCCTACGAGCAGTACTTC.

The chain recombines TRBV27 with TRBJ2-5, with D hard to call. This CDR3 contains 13 residues. Germline assignment: CDR1 MNHEY and CDR2 SMNVEV (reference sequence). The V gene lost 4 bases and the J gene lost 1 base, with 7 bases spanning the gap. The chain's CDR3 is CASSSPVQETQYF. Here the CDR3 DNA reads TGTGCCAGCAGTTCTCCGGTCCAAGAGACCCAGTACTTC.

This chain joins TRBV19 and TRBJ2-5; TRBD2 is a possible D gene (6 bases). V was cut by 1 base and J by 5 bases, with 11 bases left in between. Germline-derived CDR1 and CDR2 are LNHDA and SQIVND (reference sequence). This CDR3 is 14 amino acids long. The CDR3 DNA is TGTGCCAGTAGTATAGGTGGAGGGACGGAGACCCAGTACTTC. Protein product: CASSIGGGTETQYF.

The chain is built from TRBV30 and TRBJ1-5; D is perhaps TRBD1 (6 bases). CDR3 size: 14 residues. Trimming removed 3 bases at V and 6 bases at J, with 15 bases between. Germline CDR1 reads GTSNPN; CDR2 reads SVGIG (reference sequence). CDR3 nucleotide sequence: TGTGCCTGGAGCAAGGGGGGGATGGGTCAGCCCCAGCATTTT. Translation gives CAWSKGGMGQPQHF. Supplemented by reference TRBV30 and TRBJ1-5, the full variable domain reads SQTIHQWPATLVQPVGSPLSLECTVEGTSNPNLYWYRQAAGRGLQLLFYSVGIGQISSEVPQNLSASRPQDRQFILSSKKLLLSDSGFYLCAWSKGGMGQPQHFGDGTRLSIL.

V usage is TRBV19 and J usage is TRBJ1-1, with D possibly being TRBD1 (5 bases). CDR1 and CDR2 (germline): LNHDA, SQIVND (reference sequence). The CDR3 sequence is 12 residues long. Trimming cost V 5 bases and J 5 bases, with 9 bases left between them. The CDR3 DNA reads TGTGCCAGTAGTCCGGGGGGGACTGAAGCTTTCTTT. It specifies CASSPGGTEAFF.